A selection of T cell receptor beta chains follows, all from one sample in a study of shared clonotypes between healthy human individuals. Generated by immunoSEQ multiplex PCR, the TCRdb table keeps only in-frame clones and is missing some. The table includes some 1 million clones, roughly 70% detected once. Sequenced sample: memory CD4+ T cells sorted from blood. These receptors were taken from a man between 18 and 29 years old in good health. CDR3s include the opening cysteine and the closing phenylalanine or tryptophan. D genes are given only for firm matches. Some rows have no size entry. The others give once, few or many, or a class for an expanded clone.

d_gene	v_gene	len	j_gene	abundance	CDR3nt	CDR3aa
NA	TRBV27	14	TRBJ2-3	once	TGTGCCAGCAGCCTGAGGGGACTCACAGATACGCAGTATTTT	CASSLRGLTDTQYF
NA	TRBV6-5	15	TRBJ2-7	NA	TGTGCCAGCAGTTACTCGAAGTATGCGGACACAAGACAGTACTTC	CASSYSKYADTRQYF
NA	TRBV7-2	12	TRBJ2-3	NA	TGTGCCAGCAGCGAACGCACAGATACGCAGTATTTT	CASSERTDTQYF
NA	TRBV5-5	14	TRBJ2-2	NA	TGTGCCAGCAGCTTCCCAGGGACCACCGGGGAGCTGTTTTTT	CASSFPGTTGELFF
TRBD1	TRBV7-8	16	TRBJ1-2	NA	TGTGCCAGCAGGCCCGGGACAGGGGAATATGGCTATGGCTACACCTTC	CASRPGTGEYGYGYTF
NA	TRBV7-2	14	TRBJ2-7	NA	TGTGCCAGCAGCTCGGCTTGGCCCGAATACGAGCAGTACTTC	CASSSAWPEYEQYF
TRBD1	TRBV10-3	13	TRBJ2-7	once	TGTGCCATCAGTGTCCGGGACAGAGACGAGCAGTACTTC	CAISVRDRDEQYF
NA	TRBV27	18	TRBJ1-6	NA	TGTGCCAGCCGTCCGTTGGTGGGCGGCGCGACCGTTAATTCACCCCTCCACTTT	CASRPLVGGATVNSPLHF
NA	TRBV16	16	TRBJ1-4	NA	TGTGCCAGCAACATAGTGGGCCCAGGGAGTAATGAAAAACTGTTTTTT	CASNIVGPGSNEKLFF
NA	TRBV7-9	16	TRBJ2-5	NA	TGTGCCAGCAGCCCGAACCGGGGCCTTAAGGGCGAGACCCAGTACTTC	CASSPNRGLKGETQYF
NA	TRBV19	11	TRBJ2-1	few	TGTGCCAGTAGTACCCGCAATGAGCAGTTCTTC	CASSTRNEQFF
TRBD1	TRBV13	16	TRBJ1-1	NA	TGTGCCAGCAGCTTAGACCTAGGACAGGGGGCCACTGAAGCTTTCTTT	CASSLDLGQGATEAFF
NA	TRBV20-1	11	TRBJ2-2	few	TGCAGTGCTAGAGATACCGGGGAGCTGTTTTTT	CSARDTGELFF
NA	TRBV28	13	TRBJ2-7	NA	TGTGCCACCCGGAGAAGTGGTCCCTACGAGCAGTACTTC	CATRRSGPYEQYF
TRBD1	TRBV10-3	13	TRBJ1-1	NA	TGTGCCATCAGTGATCGAGACAGGGGGGAAGCTTTCTTT	CAISDRDRGEAFF
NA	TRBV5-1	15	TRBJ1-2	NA	TGCGCCAGCAGCTTGGACGGGGATCCTTCTTTCGGCTACACCTTC	CASSLDGDPSFGYTF